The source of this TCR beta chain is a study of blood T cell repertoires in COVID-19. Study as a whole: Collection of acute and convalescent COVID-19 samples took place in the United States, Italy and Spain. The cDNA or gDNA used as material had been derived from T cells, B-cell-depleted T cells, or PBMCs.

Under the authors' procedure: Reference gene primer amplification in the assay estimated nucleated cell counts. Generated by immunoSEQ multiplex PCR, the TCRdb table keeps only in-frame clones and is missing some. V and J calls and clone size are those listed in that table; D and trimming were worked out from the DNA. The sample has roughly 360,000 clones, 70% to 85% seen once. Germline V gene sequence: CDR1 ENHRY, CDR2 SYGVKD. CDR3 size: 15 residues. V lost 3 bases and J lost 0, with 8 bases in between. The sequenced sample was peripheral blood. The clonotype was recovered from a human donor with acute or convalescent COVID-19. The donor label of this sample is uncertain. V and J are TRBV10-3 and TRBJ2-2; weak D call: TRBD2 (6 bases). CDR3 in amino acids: CAISDWGANTGELFF. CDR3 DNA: TGTGCCATCAGTGATTGGGGGGCGAACACCGGGGAGCTGTTTTTT.